These 2 T cell receptor beta chains came from one sample sequenced in a study of identical twins. Via MiXCR, TCRdb re-called the 5' RACE reads, giving one row per CDR3 protein. Of approximately 470,000 distinct CDR3 sequences listed, approximately 14% were seen once; the top ten hold around 0.52%. This sample also belongs to another study, concerning yellow fever vaccine responses in identical twins.

What was sequenced was CD4+ T cells sorted from blood. Receptor source: a woman aged 18-30 years in good health.

This sequence joins TRBV14 and TRBJ2-1; a possible D gene is TRBD1 (6 bases). Germline values: CDR1 SGHDN, CDR2 FVKESK. The CDR3 sequence is 17 residues long. Trimming removed 3 bases at V and 5 bases at J, with 20 bases between. The CDR3: CASSQDRNRVWDNEQFF. The DNA for the CDR3 is TGTGCCAGCAGCCAGGATCGTAACAGGGTATGGGACAATGAGCAGTTCTTC.

This clonotype was seen a handful of times. The chain is built from TRBV7-2 and TRBJ2-7; 8 bases agree with TRBD2. The CDR3 has 16 amino acids. The V and J ends lost 0 bases and 3 bases, in that order; junction bases with no gene match: 7. CDR1 and CDR2 from the germline V gene are SGHTA and FQGNSA. The CDR3 sequence: CASSLALGAGGYEQYF. CDR3 nucleotides: TGTGCCAGCAGCTTAGCGCTGGGGGCGGGAGGCTACGAGCAGTACTTC.